This T cell receptor beta chain was sequenced for a study of identical twins. The V end lost 1 base, the J end lost 11 bases, and 11 bases lay between the germline ends. The CDR3 is 12 amino acids. Germline values: CDR1 SGHNT, CDR2 YENEEA. A universal primer site was added by template switching, and unique molecular identifiers were carried by the cDNA. TCRdb independently ran MiXCR on the 5' RACE reads; one entry per CDR3 protein. The sample shows about 390,000 distinct CDR3 sequences, approximately 8.7% of them seen only once. This sequence originates from a woman between 50 and 59 years old in good health. Material for sequencing was naive T cells sorted from blood. The rearrangement uses TRBV11-3 and TRBJ1-1; D gene uncertain. The CDR3 here is CASSLVGLNAFF. In DNA form, the CDR3 reads TGTGCCAGCAGCTTAGTGGGTCTGAACGCTTTCTTT.